The 16 T cell receptor beta chains reported below all come from one sample, sequenced in a study of Graves' ophthalmopathy and Graves' hyperthyroidism. The authors amplified TCR beta CDR3 regions from RNA transcripts. Second-round multiplex PCR followed a first-round RT-PCR using HTBI primers. One entry per CDR3 protein, called by TCRdb with MiXCR from the multiplex PCR reads. This sample has a few hundred thousand distinct CDR3 sequences, with under 25% found just once. Sequencing used peripheral blood. Every receptor here comes from a woman aged 18-29 years with stable Graves' hyperthyroidism.

V usage is TRBV28 and J usage is TRBJ2-7; 13 bases align to TRBD2. From germline, CDR1 is MDHEN and CDR2 SYDVKM. There are 15 residues in the CDR3. Trimming took 6 bases from V and 4 from J; bases not matched to a gene: 6. The CDR3 region has the DNA TGTGCCAGCAGAACGGGGACTAGCGGGATTTACGAGCAGTACTTC. It is translated as CASRTGTSGIYEQYF. Full variable domain (outside the CDR3, taken from reference TRBV28 and TRBJ2-7): DVKVTQSSRYLVKRTGEKVFLECVQDMDHENMFWYRQDPGLGLRLIYFSYDVKMKEKGDIPEGYSVSREKKERFSLILESASTNQTSMYLCASRTGTSGIYEQYFGPGTRLTVT.

This clonotype appeared many times. The chain employs TRBV4-3 and TRBJ2-7; possible D gene TRBD2, 5 bases. The CDR3 spans 16 residues. The germline gives CDR1 LGHNA, CDR2 YSLEER. The V end lost 0 bases, the J end lost 1 base, and 13 bases lay between the germline ends. CDR3 sequence reads: CASSQDSGLRSYEQYF. CDR3 bases: TGCGCCAGCAGCCAAGATTCAGGACTCCGATCCTACGAGCAGTACTTC.

In regard to this clonotype: A much larger clone differs by one base, so this may be a read error. This chain links TRBV7-9 with TRBJ2-7, with D perhaps TRBD1 or TRBD2 (5 bases each). Trimming took 5 bases from V and 0 from J, leaving 11 bases between them. Looked up from germline, CDR1 is SEHNR and CDR2 is FQNEAQ (reference sequence). This CDR3 region has 14 residues. The CDR3 nucleotides read TGTGCCAGCAGCCGGGGACCCAGCTCCTACGAGCAGTACTTC. Its protein product is CASSRGPSSYEQYF.

Comments on this clonotype: At one boundary the junction diverges from the germline segment, which might be a read error. The chain carries TRBV18 and TRBJ2-4, with D perhaps TRBD2 (7 bases). The CDR3 is 13 residues long. Germline CDR1 and CDR2: KGHSH and LQKENI. CDR3: CASSQGERDIKYF. The DNA for the CDR3 is TGTGCCAGCTCACAGGGGGAGCGGGACATTAAGTACTTC. Using reference TRBV18 and TRBJ2-4 for the parts outside the CDR3, the full variable domain is NAGVMQNPRHLVRRRGQEARLRCSPMKGHSHVYWYRQLPEEGLKFMVYLQKENIIDESGMPKERFSAEFPKEGPSILRIQQVVRGDSAAYFCASSQGERDIKYFGAGTRLSVL.

The rearrangement uses TRBV28 and TRBJ2-7; 10 positions match TRBD1. The germline V gene encodes CDR1 MDHEN and CDR2 SYDVKM. The CDR3 loop spans 15 amino acids. The V and J ends lost 0 bases and 5 bases, in that order; junction bases with no gene match: 4. The CDR3, as DNA: TGTGCCAGCAGTTTATGGGACAGGGGGACACACGAGCAGTACTTC. Protein product: CASSLWDRGTHEQYF.

This clonotype was counted ten times or more. The chain employs TRBV29-1 and TRBJ2-7; the D gene is possibly TRBD2 (6 bases). This CDR3 has 14 residues. V was clipped by 2 bases and J by 0 bases, with 11 bases between them. Germline V gives CDR1 SQVTM, CDR2 ANQGSEA. The CDR3, as DNA: TGCAGCGTTGAACCGGACGGGAGCTCCTACGAGCAGTACTTC. This sequence encodes CSVEPDGSSYEQYF.

The chain is built from TRBV6-1 and TRBJ2-7; 9 nucleotides match TRBD1. V lost 8 bases, J lost 6 bases, and 11 bases stayed unmatched. Germline assignment: CDR1 MNHNS and CDR2 SASEGT. The CDR3 runs to 14 residues. In DNA form, the CDR3 reads TGTGCCAGCGGAAGACAGGGGGAGCTTTTCGAGCAGTACTTC. This codes for CASGRQGELFEQYF.

In this sample, this clonotype turned up many times. The chain uses TRBV5-1 and TRBJ2-7; 13 positions agree with TRBD2. CDR3 length equals 15 residues. J was trimmed by 7 bases and V by 4 bases; bases with no gene match: 8. The V gene's germline CDR1 is SGHRS and CDR2 YFSETQ. CDR3 nucleotide sequence: TGCGCCAGCAGCAAAGGACTAGCGGGAGATTTGGAGCAGTACTTC. Protein: CASSKGLAGDLEQYF. The full variable domain, in which reference TRBV5-1 and TRBJ2-7 provide the parts outside the CDR3, is KAGVTQTPRYLIKTRGQQVTLSCSPISGHRSVSWYQQTPGQGLQFLFEYFSETQRNKGNFPGRFSGRQFSNSRSEMNVSTLELGDSALYLCASSKGLAGDLEQYFGPGTRLTVT.

CDR3 in DNA: TGTGCCAGTAGTAAAGGCCCGGGAAAGAACACTGAAGCTTTCTTT. It encodes CASSKGPGKNTEAFF. The chain joins TRBV19 to TRBJ1-1; unclear D gene. With 4 bases removed from V and 1 base from J, the gap between germline ends came to 13 bases. The length of the CDR3 is 15 residues. Germline lookup yields CDR1 LNHDA and CDR2 SQIVND (reference sequence).

The chain is built from TRBV2 and TRBJ2-5; 7 nucleotides agree with TRBD1. The J segment lost 0 bases and the V segment lost 4 bases, leaving 5 bases of the junction unmatched. This CDR3 has 15 residues. The germline V gene encodes CDR1 SNHLY and CDR2 FYNNEI. CDR3 loop: CASSVQGKYQETQYF. The CDR3 coding sequence is TGTGCCAGCAGTGTACAGGGGAAGTACCAAGAGACCCAGTACTTC.

This clonotype was recorded many times. The chain recombines TRBV11-2 with TRBJ2-7; D not certain. The CDR3 is 14 amino acids. V was clipped by 6 bases and J by 5 bases, with 17 bases between them. CDR1 and CDR2 (germline): SGHAT, FQNNGV. The CDR3 DNA follows: TGTGCCAGCAGTCACCCCGCAGGTGTCGACGAGCAGTACTTC. Translating it yields CASSHPAGVDEQYF.

The chain recombines TRBV20-1 with TRBJ2-5, with no clear D. The length of the CDR3 is 12 residues. CDR1 DFQATT and CDR2 SNEGSKA come from the germline V gene (reference sequence). Deletions cut 5 bases from V and 4 bases from J, with 11 bases between. The CDR3 region is CSALALSETQYF. The CDR3 region has the DNA TGCAGTGCTCTGGCCCTCTCAGAGACCCAGTACTTC.

This clonotype was seen just once. The chain carries TRBV20-1 and TRBJ2-7; TRBD1 agrees at 11 bases. The germline CDR1 and CDR2 sequences are DFQATT and SNEGSKA (reference sequence). Trimming took 3 bases from V and 7 from J; bases not matched to a gene: 8. This CDR3 is 14 amino acids long. Here the CDR3 reads CSASFRDRGYEQYF. The CDR3 nucleotides are TGCAGTGCTAGCTTCCGGGACAGGGGGTATGAGCAGTACTTC.

The table lists this clonotype with many counts. The V gene is TRBV5-4, the J gene TRBJ2-7, with TRBD1 matching over 7 bases. The CDR3 sequence is 16 residues long. The V segment lost 3 bases and the J segment 3 bases; nucleotides outside the gene matches: 12. CDR1 is SGHNT and CDR2 is YYREEE in the germline V gene (reference sequence). In DNA, the CDR3 is TGTGCCAGCAGCTCGGCCCCCACGGGACAGTTCTACGAGCAGTACTTC. As protein: CASSSAPTGQFYEQYF.

This clonotype was recorded many times. The CDR3 is CASSFRDRDDEQYF. The DNA of the CDR3 is TGTGCCAGCAGCTTCCGGGACAGGGATGACGAGCAGTACTTC. This chain connects TRBV7-8 to TRBJ2-7, with TRBD1 identical over 9 bases. The V gene's germline CDR1 is SGHVS and CDR2 FQNEAQ. J lost 5 bases, V lost 3 bases, and 5 bases had no gene match. CDR3 length: 14 residues. Drawing the rest from reference TRBV7-8 and TRBJ2-7, the complete variable domain is GAGVSQSPRYKVAKRGQDVALRCDPISGHVSLFWYQQALGQGPEFLTYFQNEAQLDKSGLPSDRFFAERPEGSVSTLKIQRTQQEDSAVYLCASSFRDRDDEQYFGPGTRLTVT.

This clonotype was detected only a few times. This may be a read error: a much more frequent sequence differs by one nucleotide. This chain joins TRBV12-3 or TRBV12-4 and TRBJ2-2, with D possibly matching TRBD2 (7 bases). The CDR3 is 12 amino acids. CDR3 sequence: CATQGGGGELCF. The CDR3 nucleotides are TGTGCCACCCAAGGGGGGGGCGGGGAGCTGTGTTTT.